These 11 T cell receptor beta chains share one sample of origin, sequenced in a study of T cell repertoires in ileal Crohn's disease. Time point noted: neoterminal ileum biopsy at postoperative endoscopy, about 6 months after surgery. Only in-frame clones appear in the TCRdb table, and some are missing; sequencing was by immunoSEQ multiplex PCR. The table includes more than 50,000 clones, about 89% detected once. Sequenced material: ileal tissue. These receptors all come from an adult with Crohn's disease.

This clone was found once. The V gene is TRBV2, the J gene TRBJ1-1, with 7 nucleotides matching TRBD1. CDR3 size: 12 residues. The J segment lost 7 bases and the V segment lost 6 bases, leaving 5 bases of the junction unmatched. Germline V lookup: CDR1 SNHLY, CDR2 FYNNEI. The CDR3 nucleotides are TGTGCCAGCAGCCTGGGACAGAGTGAAGCTTTCTTT. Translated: CASSLGQSEAFF.

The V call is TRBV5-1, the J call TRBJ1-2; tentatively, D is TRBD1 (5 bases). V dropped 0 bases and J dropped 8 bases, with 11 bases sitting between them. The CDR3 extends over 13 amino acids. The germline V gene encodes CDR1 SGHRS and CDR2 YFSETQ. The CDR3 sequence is CASSLEGTGGYTF. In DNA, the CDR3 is TGCGCCAGCAGCTTGGAGGGTACAGGAGGCTACACCTTC.

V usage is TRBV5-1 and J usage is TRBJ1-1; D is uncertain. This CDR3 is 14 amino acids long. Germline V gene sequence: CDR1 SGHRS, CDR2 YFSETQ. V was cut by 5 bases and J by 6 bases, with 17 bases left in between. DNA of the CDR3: TGCGCCAGCAGTCCAGAGGAGGTCAGAGCTGAAGCTTTCTTT. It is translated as CASSPEEVRAEAFF.

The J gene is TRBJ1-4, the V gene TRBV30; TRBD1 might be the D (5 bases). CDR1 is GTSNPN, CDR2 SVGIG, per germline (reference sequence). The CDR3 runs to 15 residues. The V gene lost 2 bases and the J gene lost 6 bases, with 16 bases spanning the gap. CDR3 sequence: CAWSSPGGADEKLFF. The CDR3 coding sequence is TGTGCCTGGAGTTCGCCGGGAGGGGCCGATGAAAAACTGTTTTTT. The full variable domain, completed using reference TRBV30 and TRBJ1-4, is SQTIHQWPATLVQPVGSPLSLECTVEGTSNPNLYWYRQAAGRGLQLLFYSVGIGQISSEVPQNLSASRPQDRQFILSSKKLLLSDSGFYLCAWSSPGGADEKLFFGSGTQLSVL.

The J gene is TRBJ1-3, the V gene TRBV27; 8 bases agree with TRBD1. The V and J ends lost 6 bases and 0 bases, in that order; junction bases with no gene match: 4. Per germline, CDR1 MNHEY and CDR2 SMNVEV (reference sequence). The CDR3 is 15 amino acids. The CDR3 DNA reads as TGTGCCAGCAGGACAGGACAGGGCTCTGGAAACACCATATATTTT. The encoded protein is CASRTGQGSGNTIYF.

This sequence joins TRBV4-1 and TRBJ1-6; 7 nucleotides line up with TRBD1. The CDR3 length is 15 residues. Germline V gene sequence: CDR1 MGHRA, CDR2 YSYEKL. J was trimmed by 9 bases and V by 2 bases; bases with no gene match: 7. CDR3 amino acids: CASSQQQGLGSPLHF. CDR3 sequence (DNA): TGCGCCAGCAGCCAACAACAGGGGTTAGGTTCACCCCTCCACTTT.

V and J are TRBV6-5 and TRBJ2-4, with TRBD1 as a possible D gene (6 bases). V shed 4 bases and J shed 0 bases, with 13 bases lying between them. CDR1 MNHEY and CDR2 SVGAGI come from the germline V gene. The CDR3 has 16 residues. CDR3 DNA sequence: TGTGCCAGCAGTTCCGGACAGCTCCTAGCCAAAAACATTCAGTACTTC. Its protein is CASSSGQLLAKNIQYF.

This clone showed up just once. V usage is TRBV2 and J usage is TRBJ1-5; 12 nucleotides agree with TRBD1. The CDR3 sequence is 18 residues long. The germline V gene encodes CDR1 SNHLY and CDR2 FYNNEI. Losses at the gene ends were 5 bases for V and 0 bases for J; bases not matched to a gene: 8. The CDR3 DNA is TGTGCCAGCAGTCCTCCGGGACAGGGGGCCTTTAGCAATCAGCCCCAGCATTTT. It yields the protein CASSPPGQGAFSNQPQHF.

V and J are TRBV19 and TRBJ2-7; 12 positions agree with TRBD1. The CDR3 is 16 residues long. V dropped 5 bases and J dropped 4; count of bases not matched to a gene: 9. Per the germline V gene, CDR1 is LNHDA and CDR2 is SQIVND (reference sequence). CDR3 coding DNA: TGTGCCAGTAGTCTTGGCCGGGACAGGGGGCTGTACGAGCAGTACTTC. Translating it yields CASSLGRDRGLYEQYF.

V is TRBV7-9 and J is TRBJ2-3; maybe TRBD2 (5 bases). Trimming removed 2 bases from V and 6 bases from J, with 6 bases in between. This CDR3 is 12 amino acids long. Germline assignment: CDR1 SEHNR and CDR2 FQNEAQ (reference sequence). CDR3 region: CASSLSGDTQYF. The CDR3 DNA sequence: TGTGCCAGCAGCTTATCGGGGGATACGCAGTATTTT.

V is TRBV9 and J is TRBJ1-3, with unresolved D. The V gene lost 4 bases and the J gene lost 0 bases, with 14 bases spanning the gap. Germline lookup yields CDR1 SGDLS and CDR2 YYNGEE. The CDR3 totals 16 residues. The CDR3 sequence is CASSPQTPSSGNTIYF. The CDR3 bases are TGTGCCAGCAGCCCCCAGACACCGAGCTCTGGAAACACCATATATTTT.